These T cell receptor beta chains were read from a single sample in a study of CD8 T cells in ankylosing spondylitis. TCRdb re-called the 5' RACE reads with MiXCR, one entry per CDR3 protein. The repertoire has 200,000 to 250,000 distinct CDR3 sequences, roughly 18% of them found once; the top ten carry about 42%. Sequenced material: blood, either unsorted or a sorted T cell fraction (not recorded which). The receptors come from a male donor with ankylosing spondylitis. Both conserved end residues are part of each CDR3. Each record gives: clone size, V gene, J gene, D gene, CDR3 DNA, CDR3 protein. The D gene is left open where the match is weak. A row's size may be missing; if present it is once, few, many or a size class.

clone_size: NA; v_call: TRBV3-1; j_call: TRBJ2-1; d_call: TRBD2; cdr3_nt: TGTGCCAGCAGCCAAGCAGCGGGACTAGTAAACAATGAGCAGTTCTTC; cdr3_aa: CASSQAAGLVNNEQFF
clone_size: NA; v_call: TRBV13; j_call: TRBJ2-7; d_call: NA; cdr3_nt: TGTGCCAGCAACTCAGGAAGTATAGCTCCGTACGAGCAGTACTTC; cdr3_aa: CASNSGSIAPYEQYF
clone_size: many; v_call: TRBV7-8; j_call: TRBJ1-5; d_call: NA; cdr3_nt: TGTGCCAGCAGCTCAGGGTGGGGCAATCAGCCCCAGCATTTT; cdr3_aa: CASSSGWGNQPQHF
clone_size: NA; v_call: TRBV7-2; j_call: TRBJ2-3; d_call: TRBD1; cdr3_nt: TGTGCCAGCAGCTTAGTTGGGACAGGGGATCCAGATACGCAGTATTTT; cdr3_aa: CASSLVGTGDPDTQYF
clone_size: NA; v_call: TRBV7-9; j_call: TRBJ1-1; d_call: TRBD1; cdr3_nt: TGTGCCAGCAGCTTAGTGCCGGGACAGACTTCTGAAGCTTTCTTT; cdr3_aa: CASSLVPGQTSEAFF
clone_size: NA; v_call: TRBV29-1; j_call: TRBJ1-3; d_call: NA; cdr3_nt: TGCAGCGTTGAAGGCTTTGGGGGCTCTGGAAACACCATATATTTT; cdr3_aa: CSVEGFGGSGNTIYF
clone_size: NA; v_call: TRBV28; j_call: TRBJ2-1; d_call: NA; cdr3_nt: TGTGCCAGCAGTCCCAATGCGGGACTCACCTACAATGAGCAGTTCTTC; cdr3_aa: CASSPNAGLTYNEQFF
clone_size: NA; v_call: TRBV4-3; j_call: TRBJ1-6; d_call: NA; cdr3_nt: TGCGCCAGCAGCCAAGCGACAGGAGGTTCACCCCTCCACTTT; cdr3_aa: CASSQATGGSPLHF
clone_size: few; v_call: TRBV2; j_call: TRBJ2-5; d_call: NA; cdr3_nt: TGTGCCAGCAGTGACTGGAGTCCGCAAGAGACCCAGTACTTC; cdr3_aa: CASSDWSPQETQYF
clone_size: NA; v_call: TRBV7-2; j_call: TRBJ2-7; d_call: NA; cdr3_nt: TGTGCCTCTGAGGTGGGCGGGCCCGTCTCCTACGAGCAGTACTTC; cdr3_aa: CASEVGGPVSYEQYF
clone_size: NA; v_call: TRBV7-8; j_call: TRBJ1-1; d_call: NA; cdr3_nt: TGTGCCAGCAGCCACGCTTCGGGACCCTCGGATACTGAAGCTTTCTTT; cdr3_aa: CASSHASGPSDTEAFF
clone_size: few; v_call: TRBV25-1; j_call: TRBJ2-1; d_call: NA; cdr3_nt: TGTGCCAGCAGTGAATACGAGGGTGGGTGGCCTGAGCAGTTCTTC; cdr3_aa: CASSEYEGGWPEQFF
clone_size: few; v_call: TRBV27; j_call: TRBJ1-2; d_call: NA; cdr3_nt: TGTGCCAGCAGTTTGATCTGGGGGGATGGCTACACCTTC; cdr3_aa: CASSLIWGDGYTF